What follows is one T cell receptor beta chain and its context. Its specificity is not known. Healthy donors had no documented immune events, such as infections, while sampled. Using immunoSEQ multiplex PCR, the repertoire was profiled, and TCRdb retains in-frame clones only, with some absent. The data hold roughly 63,000 clones, with about 85% observed a single time. V lost 2 bases, J lost 11 bases, and 19 bases lay in between. The CDR3 extends over 14 amino acids. Germline CDR1 and CDR2: SGDLS and YYNGEE. The data were obtained in a study of identifying expanded T cells in peripheral blood. Study-level findings and limits: Clone count variance between two-week samples rose with total template count. Over two and four weeks, about 15 and 19 clones changed, versus roughly 1.1 between replicates.

Sequencing input: blood. This chain joins TRBV9 and TRBJ1-1, with D perhaps TRBD1 (6 bases). The TCR comes from a person between 18 and 75 years old in good health. This CDR3 reads CASSVDLGDKGAFF. Written as DNA, the CDR3 is TGTGCCAGCAGCGTCGACCTTGGGGACAAGGGCGCTTTCTTT. The variable domain in full, with the rest retrieved from reference TRBV9 and TRBJ1-1, is DSGVTQTPKHLITATGQRVTLRCSPRSGDLSVYWYQQSLDQGLQFLIQYYNGEERAKGNILERFSAQQFPDLHSELNLSSLELGDSALYFCASSVDLGDKGAFFGQGTRLTVV.